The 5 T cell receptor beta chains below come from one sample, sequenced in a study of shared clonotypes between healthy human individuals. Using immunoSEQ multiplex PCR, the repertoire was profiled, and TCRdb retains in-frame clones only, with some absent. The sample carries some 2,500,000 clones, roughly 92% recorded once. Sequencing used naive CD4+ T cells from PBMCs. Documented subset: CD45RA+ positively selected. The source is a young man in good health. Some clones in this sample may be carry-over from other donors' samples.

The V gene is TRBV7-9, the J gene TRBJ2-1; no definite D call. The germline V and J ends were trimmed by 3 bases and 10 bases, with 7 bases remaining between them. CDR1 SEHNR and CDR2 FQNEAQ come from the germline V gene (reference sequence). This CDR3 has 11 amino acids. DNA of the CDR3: TGTGCCAGCAGCTTTCAGGCGGAGCAGTTCTTC. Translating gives CASSFQAEQFF. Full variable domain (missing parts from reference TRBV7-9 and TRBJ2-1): DTGVSQNPRHKITKRGQNVTFRCDPISEHNRLYWYRQTLGQGPEFLTYFQNEAQLEKSRLLSDRFSAERPKGSFSTLEIQRTEQGDSAMYLCASSFQAEQFFGPGTRLTVL.

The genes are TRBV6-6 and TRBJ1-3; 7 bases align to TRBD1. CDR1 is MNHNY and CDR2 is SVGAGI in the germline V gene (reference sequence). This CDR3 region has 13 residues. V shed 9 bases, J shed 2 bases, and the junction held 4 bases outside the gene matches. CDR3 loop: CASSQGAGNTIYF. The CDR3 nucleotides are TGTGCCAGTTCCCAGGGGGCTGGAAACACCATATATTTT.

Here the CDR3 reads CASSPSRGPSNTEAFF. DNA for the CDR3: TGCGCCAGCAGCCCTAGCAGGGGTCCCTCGAACACTGAAGCTTTCTTT. The chain employs TRBV5-1 and TRBJ1-1; D perhaps matches TRBD1 (6 bases). The CDR3 loop spans 16 amino acids. Germline V gene data show CDR1 as SGHRS and CDR2 as YFSETQ. The V gene lost 4 bases and the J gene lost 1 base, with 17 bases spanning the gap.

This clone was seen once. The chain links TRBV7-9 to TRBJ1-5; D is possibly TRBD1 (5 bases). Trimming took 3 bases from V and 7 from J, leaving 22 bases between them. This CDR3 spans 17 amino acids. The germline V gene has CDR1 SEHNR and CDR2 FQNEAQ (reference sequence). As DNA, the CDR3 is TGTGCCAGCAGCTTTAGGGACCTCTCCCTGTCTAGGCAGCCCCAGCATTTT. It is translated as CASSFRDLSLSRQPQHF.

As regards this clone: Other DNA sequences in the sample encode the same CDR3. The DNA of the CDR3 is TGTGCCAGCAGTTCCCGGACTAGCGGCAAAACAGATACGCAGTATTTT. Its translation: CASSSRTSGKTDTQYF. The gene calls are TRBV2 and TRBJ2-3; 10 positions agree with TRBD2. This CDR3 has 16 residues. With V trimmed by 5 bases and J by 3 bases, 8 bases remained unmatched. From germline, CDR1 is SNHLY and CDR2 FYNNEI.